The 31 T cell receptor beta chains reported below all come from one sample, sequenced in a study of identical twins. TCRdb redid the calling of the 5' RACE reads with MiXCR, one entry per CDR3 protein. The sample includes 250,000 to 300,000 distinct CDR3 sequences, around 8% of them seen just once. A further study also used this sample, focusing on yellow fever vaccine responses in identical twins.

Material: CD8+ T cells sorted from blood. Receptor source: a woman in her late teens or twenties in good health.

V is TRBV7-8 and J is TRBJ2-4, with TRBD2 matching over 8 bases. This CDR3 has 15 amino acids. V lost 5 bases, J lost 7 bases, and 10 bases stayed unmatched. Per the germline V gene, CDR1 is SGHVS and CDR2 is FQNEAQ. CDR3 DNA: TGTGCCAGCAGCCCGGTCGTGGGCGGGGGGAACATTCAGTACTTC. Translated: CASSPVVGGGNIQYF.

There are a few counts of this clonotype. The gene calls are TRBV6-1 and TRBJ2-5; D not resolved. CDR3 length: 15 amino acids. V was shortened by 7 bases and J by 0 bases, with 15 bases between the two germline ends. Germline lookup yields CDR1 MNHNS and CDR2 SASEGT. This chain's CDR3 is CASKLGPTNQETQYF. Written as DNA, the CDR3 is TGTGCCAGCAAATTAGGCCCCACAAACCAAGAGACCCAGTACTTC.

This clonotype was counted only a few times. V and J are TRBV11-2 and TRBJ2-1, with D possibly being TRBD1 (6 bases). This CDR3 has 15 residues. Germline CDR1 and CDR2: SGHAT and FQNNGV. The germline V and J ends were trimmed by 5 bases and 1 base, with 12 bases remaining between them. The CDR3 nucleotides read TGTGCCAGCAGCCCCGGGACAAATTCCTACAATGAGCAGTTCTTC. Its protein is CASSPGTNSYNEQFF.

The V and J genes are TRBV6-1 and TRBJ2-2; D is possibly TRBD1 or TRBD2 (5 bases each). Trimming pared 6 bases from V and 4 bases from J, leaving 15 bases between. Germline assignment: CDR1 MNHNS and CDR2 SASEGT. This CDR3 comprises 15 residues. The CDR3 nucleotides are TGTGCCAGCAGAGAAAGGGACCCGAGCACCGGGGAGCTGTTTTTT. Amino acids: CASRERDPSTGELFF.

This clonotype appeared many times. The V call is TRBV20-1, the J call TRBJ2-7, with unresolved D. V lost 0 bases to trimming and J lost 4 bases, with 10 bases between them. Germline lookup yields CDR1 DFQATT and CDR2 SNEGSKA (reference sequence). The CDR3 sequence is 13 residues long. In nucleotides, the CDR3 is TGCAGTGCTAGAGATTCTACAGAATACGAGCAGTACTTC. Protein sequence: CSARDSTEYEQYF.

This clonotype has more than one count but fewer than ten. The CDR3 sequence is CASSFMPSDEQYF. CDR3 nucleotides: TGCGCCAGCAGCTTTATGCCGAGCGACGAGCAGTACTTC. The gene calls are TRBV5-1 and TRBJ2-7, with D unclear. Germline values: CDR1 SGHRS, CDR2 YFSETQ. The V end lost 2 bases, the J end lost 5 bases, and 11 bases lay between the germline ends. The CDR3 runs 13 residues.

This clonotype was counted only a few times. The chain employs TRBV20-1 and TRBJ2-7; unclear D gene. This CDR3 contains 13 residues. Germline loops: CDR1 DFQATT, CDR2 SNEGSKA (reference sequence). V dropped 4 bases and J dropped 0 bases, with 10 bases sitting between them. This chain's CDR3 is CSAIQQSSYEQYF. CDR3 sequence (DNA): TGCAGTGCTATCCAACAGAGCTCCTACGAGCAGTACTTC.

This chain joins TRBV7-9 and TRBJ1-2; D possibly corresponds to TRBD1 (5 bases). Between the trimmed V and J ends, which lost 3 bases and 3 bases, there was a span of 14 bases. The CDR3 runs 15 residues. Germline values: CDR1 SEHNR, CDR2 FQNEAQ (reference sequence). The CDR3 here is CASSFWRGPDYGYTF. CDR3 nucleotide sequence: TGTGCCAGCAGCTTTTGGAGGGGCCCGGACTATGGCTACACCTTC.

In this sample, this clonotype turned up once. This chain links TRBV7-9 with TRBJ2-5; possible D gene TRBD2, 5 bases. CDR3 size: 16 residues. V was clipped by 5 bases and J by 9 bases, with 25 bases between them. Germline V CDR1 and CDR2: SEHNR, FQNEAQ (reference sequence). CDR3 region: CASSDSISDNWKAQYF. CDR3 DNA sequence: TGTGCCAGCAGCGACTCGATTAGCGATAACTGGAAGGCCCAGTACTTC.

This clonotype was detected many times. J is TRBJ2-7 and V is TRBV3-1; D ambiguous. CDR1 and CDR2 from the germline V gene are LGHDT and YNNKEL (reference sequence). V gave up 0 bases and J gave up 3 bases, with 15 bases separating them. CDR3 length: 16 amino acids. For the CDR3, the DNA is TGTGCCAGCAGCCAAGAAGGATGGGCTGGAAGCTACGAGCAGTACTTC. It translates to CASSQEGWAGSYEQYF.

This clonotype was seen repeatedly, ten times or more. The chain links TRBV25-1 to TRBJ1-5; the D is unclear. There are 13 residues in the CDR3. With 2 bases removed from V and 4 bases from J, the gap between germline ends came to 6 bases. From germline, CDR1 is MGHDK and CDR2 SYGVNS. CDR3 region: CASSEGGNQPQHF. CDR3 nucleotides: TGTGCCAGCAGTGAAGGCGGGAATCAGCCCCAGCATTTT.

CDR3 amino acids: CASSPWTALNTEAFF. In nucleotides, the CDR3 is TGTGCCAGCAGTCCGTGGACAGCGCTGAACACTGAAGCTTTCTTT. The chain carries TRBV28 and TRBJ1-1, with D tentatively TRBD1 (6 bases). The ends were cut back, 5 bases at V and 0 bases at J, with 13 bases in the middle. The germline gives CDR1 MDHEN, CDR2 SYDVKM. This CDR3 contains 15 residues.

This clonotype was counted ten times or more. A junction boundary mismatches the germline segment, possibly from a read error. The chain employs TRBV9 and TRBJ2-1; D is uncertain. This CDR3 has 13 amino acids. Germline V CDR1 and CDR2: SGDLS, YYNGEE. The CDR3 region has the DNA TGTGCCAGCAGTGTAGACGGAGACAATGAGCAGTTCTTC. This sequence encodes CASSVDGDNEQFF.

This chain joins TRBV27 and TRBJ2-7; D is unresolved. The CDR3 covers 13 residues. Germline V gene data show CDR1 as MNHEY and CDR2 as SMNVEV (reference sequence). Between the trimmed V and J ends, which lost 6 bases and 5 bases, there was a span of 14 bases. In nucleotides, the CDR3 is TGTGCCAGCAGAAACGGGCAGCGCAACGAGCAGTACTTC. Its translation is CASRNGQRNEQYF.

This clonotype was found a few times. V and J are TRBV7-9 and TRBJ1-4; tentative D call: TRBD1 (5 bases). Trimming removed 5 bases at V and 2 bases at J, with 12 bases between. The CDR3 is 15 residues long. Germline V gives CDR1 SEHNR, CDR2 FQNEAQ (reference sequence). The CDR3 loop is CASSPPGRTNEKLFF. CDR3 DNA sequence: TGTGCCAGCAGCCCTCCGGGACGGACTAATGAAAAACTGTTTTTT.

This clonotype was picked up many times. The CDR3 loop reads CASSYDTGYQPQHF. CDR3 nucleotide sequence: TGTGCCAGCAGCTATGATACAGGGTATCAGCCCCAGCATTTT. The genes are TRBV7-8 and TRBJ1-5; a weak D match, TRBD1 (6 bases). CDR1 and CDR2 (germline): SGHVS, FQNEAQ. With 4 bases removed from V and 5 bases from J, the gap between germline ends came to 12 bases. This CDR3 is built from 14 residues.

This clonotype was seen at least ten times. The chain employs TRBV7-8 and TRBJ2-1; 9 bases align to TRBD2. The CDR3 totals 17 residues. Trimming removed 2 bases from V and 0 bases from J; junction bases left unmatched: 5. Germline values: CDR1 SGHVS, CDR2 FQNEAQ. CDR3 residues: CASSLSSGKVSYNEQFF. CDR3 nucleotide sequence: TGTGCCAGCAGCTTATCTAGCGGGAAAGTCTCCTACAATGAGCAGTTCTTC.

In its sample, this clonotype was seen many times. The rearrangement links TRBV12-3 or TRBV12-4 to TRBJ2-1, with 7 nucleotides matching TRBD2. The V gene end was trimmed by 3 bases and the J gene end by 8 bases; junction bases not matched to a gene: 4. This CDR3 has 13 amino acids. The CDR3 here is CASSLWGGDEQFF. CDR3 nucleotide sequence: TGTGCCAGCAGTTTGTGGGGGGGTGATGAGCAGTTCTTC.

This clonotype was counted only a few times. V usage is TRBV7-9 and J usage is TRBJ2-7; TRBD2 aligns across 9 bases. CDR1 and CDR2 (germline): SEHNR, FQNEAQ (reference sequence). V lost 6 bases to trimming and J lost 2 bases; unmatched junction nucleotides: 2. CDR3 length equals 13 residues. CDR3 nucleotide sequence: TGTGCCAGCAGGCGGGGGGGAGCCTACGAGCAGTACTTC. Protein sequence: CASRRGGAYEQYF. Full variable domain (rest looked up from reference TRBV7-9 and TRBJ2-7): DTGVSQNPRHKITKRGQNVTFRCDPISEHNRLYWYRQTLGQGPEFLTYFQNEAQLEKSRLLSDRFSAERPKGSFSTLEIQRTEQGDSAMYLCASRRGGAYEQYFGPGTRLTVT.

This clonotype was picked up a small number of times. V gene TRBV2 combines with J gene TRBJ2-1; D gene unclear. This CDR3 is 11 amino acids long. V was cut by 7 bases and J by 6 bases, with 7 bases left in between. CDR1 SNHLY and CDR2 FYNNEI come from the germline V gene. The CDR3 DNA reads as TGTGCCAGCATTTTATCCAATGAGCAGTTCTTC. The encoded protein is CASILSNEQFF.

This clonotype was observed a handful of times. The DNA of the CDR3 is TGTGCCAGCAGCCTTAGGACTAGCGGGAGTCACAATGAGCAGTTCTTC. This translates into CASSLRTSGSHNEQFF. The rearrangement uses TRBV11-3 and TRBJ2-1, with 13 bases matching TRBD2. CDR3 length: 16 amino acids. V was pared by 5 bases and J by 5 bases, with 6 bases of the junction left unmatched. Germline V gene lookup returns CDR1 SGHNT and CDR2 YENEEA.

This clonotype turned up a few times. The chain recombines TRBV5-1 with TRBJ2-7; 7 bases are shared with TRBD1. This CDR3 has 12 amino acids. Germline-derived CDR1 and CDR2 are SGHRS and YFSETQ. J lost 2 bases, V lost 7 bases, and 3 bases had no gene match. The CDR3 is CASQGDTYEQYF. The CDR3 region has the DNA TGCGCCAGCCAGGGGGACACCTACGAGCAGTACTTC.

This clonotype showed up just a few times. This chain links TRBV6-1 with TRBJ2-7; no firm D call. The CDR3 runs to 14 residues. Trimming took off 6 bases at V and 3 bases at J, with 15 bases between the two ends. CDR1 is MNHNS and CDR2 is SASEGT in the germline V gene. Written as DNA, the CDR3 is TGTGCCAGCAGGGATAACAAGTTCCGCTACGAGCAGTACTTC. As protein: CASRDNKFRYEQYF.

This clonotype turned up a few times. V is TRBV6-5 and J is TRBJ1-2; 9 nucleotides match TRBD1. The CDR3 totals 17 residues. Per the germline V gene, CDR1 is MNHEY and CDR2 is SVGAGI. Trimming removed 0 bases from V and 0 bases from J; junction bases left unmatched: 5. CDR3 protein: CASSYSKGTGTNYGYTF. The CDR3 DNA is TGTGCCAGCAGTTACTCGAAAGGGACAGGGACTAACTATGGCTACACCTTC.

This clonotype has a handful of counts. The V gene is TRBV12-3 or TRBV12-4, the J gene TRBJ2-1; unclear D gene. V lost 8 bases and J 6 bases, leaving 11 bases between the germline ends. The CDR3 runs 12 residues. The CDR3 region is CASCYYSNEQFF. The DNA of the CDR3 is TGTGCCAGCTGTTACTACAGCAATGAGCAGTTCTTC.

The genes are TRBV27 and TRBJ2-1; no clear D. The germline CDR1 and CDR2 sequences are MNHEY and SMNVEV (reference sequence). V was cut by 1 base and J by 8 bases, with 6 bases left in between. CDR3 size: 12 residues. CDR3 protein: CASSLYGDEQFF. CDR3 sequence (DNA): TGTGCCAGCAGTTTATATGGCGATGAGCAGTTCTTC.

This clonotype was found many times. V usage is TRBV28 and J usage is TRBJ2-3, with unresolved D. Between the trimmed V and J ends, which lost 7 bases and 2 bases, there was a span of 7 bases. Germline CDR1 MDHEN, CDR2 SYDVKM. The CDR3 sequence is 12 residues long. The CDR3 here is CASTNPTDTQYF. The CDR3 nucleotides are TGTGCCAGCACCAACCCCACAGATACGCAGTATTTT.

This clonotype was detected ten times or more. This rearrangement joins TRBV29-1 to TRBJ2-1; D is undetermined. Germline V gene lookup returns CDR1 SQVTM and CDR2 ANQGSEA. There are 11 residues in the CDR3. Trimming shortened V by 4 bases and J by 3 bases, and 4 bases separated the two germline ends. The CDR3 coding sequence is TGCAGCGTTGTCTACTACAATGAGCAGTTCTTC. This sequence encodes CSVVYYNEQFF.

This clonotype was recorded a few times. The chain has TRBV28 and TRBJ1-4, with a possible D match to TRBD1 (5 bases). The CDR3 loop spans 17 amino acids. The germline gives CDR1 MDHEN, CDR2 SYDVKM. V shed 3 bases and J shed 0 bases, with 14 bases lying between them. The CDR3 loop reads CASSLYPLGATNEKLFF. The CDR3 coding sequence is TGTGCCAGCAGTTTGTATCCGCTGGGGGCAACTAATGAAAAACTGTTTTTT.

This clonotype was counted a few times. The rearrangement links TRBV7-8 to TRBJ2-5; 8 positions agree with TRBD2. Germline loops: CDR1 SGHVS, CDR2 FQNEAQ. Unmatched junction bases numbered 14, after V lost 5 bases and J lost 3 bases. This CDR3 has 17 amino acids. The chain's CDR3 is CASSPWGDTSGKETQYF. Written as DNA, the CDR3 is TGTGCCAGCAGCCCTTGGGGGGACACTAGCGGCAAAGAGACCCAGTACTTC.

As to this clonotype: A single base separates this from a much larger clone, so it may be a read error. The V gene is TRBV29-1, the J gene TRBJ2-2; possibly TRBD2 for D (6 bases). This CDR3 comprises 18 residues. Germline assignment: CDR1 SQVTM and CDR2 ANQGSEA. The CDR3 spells CSVGSRGVGGKGTAELFF. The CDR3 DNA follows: TGCAGCGTCGGCTCCCGGGGTGTAGGCGGGAAGGGCACCGCGGAGCTGTTTTTT.